This TCR beta chain was retrieved from a study of tumor and adjacent non-tumor tissue in lung cancer. For the study at large: Patients comprised 12 adenocarcinoma, 2 squamous cell carcinoma and 1 small cell lung cancer. Patients were aged about 30 to 80, some 10 men and roughly 5 women, stage I to III.

The CDR3 covers 16 residues. Germline V gene data show CDR1 as MNHNS and CDR2 as SASEGT. This sample's RNA came from whole unsorted tissue. More than 3 cm separated this lung sample from the edge of the tumor. Newly diagnosed lung cancer patients had thoracic surgery in China, August–late 2014, without prior chemotherapy. Three rounds of nested PCR, following a modified ARM-PCR protocol, produced the TCRbeta library. TCRdb analysed the multiplex PCR reads with MiXCR anew, one entry per CDR3 protein. The table lists 43,000 or so distinct CDR3 sequences, less than 65% of them singletons. Turning to this clonotype: The junction departs from the called germline gene at one end, perhaps through a read error.

V gene TRBV6-1 combines with J gene TRBJ1-5, with a tentative D call TRBD1 (5 bases). Sequencing was performed on distant non-tumor lung tissue. The TCR originated in a man aged 50 to 59 with non-small cell lung cancer. The CDR3, as DNA: TGTGCCAGCAGTGAGATCCGGGACCCGCGTAATCAGCCCCGGCATTTT. It encodes CASSEIRDPRNQPRHF.